What follows are 10 T cell receptor beta chains derived from one specimen sequenced in a study of CD8 T cells in ankylosing spondylitis. Points from the study as a whole: Seemingly distinctive of ankylosing spondylitis blood was a TCR beta motif formed by eight highly homologous variants.

MiXCR, applied by TCRdb to the 5' RACE reads, yields one record per CDR3 protein. The sample records 700,000 or so distinct CDR3 sequences, roughly 19% being singletons. Their cognate antigens are unknown. The sequenced sample consisted of blood, either unsorted or a sorted T cell fraction (not recorded which). The receptors were sampled from a male donor with ankylosing spondylitis.

The chain combines TRBV20-1 with TRBJ2-1, with D uncertain. Germline V gene lookup returns CDR1 DFQATT and CDR2 SNEGSKA (reference sequence). V was shortened by 4 bases and J by 6 bases, with 13 bases between the two germline ends. This CDR3 is 13 amino acids long. CDR3 in amino acids: CSAISYTFNEQFF. CDR3 nucleotide sequence: TGCAGTGCTATCAGCTACACCTTCAATGAGCAGTTCTTC.

The sample holds a few counts of this clonotype. The CDR3 loop reads CASSFTSGVRTDTQYF. The CDR3 bases are TGTGCCAGCAGCTTTACTAGCGGGGTTCGCACAGATACGCAGTATTTT. This rearrangement joins TRBV11-2 to TRBJ2-3, with 10 bases matching TRBD2. CDR1 and CDR2 from the germline V gene are SGHAT and FQNNGV. After removal of 3 bases from V and 1 base from J, the junction contained 4 bases not matched to a gene. The CDR3 runs 16 residues.

The rearrangement uses TRBV12-3 or TRBV12-4 and TRBJ2-5, with TRBD2 matching over 9 bases. The ends lost 1 base at V and 8 bases at J; junction bases unmatched: 2. The CDR3 is 13 residues long. CDR3 DNA sequence: TGTGCCAGCAGTTTAGAACTAGCGGGTACCCAGTACTTC. Its translation is CASSLELAGTQYF.

The chain employs TRBV11-1 and TRBJ2-3; the match to TRBD2 covers 10 bases. The CDR3 runs 19 residues. The trim removed 3 bases at V and 4 bases at J, leaving 16 bases unmatched. Germline lookup yields CDR1 SGHAT and CDR2 FQDESV (reference sequence). CDR3 nucleotides: TGTGCCAGCAGCTTTATTGCTAGCGGGAGATTGATGGGGGCAGATACGCAGTATTTT. Residues: CASSFIASGRLMGADTQYF.

The V and J genes are TRBV20-1 and TRBJ2-5; TRBD1 matches 7 bases. The V gene end was trimmed by 3 bases and the J gene end by 2 bases; junction bases not matched to a gene: 9. CDR3 length: 15 amino acids. Per the germline V gene, CDR1 is DFQATT and CDR2 is SNEGSKA (reference sequence). The CDR3 nucleotides read TGCAGTGCTAGGCGACAGGGATGGGGTCAAGAGACCCAGTACTTC. Its protein is CSARRQGWGQETQYF.

The rearrangement uses TRBV24-1 and TRBJ2-1; D gene ambiguous. V was pared by 4 bases and J by 6 bases, with 12 bases between. The CDR3 consists of 14 residues. Germline V CDR1 and CDR2: KGHDR, SFDVKD. The CDR3 reads CATSDGPSGNEQFF. DNA for the CDR3: TGTGCCACCAGTGACGGACCCTCAGGCAATGAGCAGTTCTTC.

This clonotype was detected a few times. The chain links TRBV4-2 to TRBJ2-1, with TRBD1 identical over 8 bases. The CDR3 extends over 17 amino acids. V gave up 6 bases and J gave up 0 bases; unmatched junction bases: 10. Germline values: CDR1 LGHNA, CDR2 YNFKEQ. The CDR3, as DNA: TGTGCCAGCAGACCGCGGACAGGGTCGAGCTCCTACAATGAGCAGTTCTTC. This encodes CASRPRTGSSSYNEQFF.

The chain recombines TRBV29-1 with TRBJ2-1; TRBD1 aligns across 10 bases. With V trimmed by 7 bases and J by 7 bases, 7 bases remained unmatched. Germline V CDR1 and CDR2: SQVTM, ANQGSEA. This CDR3 is built from 13 residues. CDR3 protein: CSATTGGRNEQFF. The CDR3, as DNA: TGCAGCGCTACGACAGGGGGCAGGAATGAGCAGTTCTTC.

A few counts support this clonotype. The J gene is TRBJ1-6, the V gene TRBV12-3 or TRBV12-4; D is uncertain. Between the trimmed V and J ends, which lost 4 bases and 6 bases, there was a span of 16 bases. This CDR3 region has 16 residues. The CDR3 bases are TGTGCCAGCAGTTCCCCACCCCAGAAAGTTAATTCACCCCTCCACTTT. It codes for CASSSPPQKVNSPLHF.

V and J are TRBV4-2 and TRBJ2-7; D gene unclear. This CDR3 contains 15 residues. The ends were cut back, 0 bases at V and 3 bases at J, with 12 bases in the middle. The germline CDR1 and CDR2 sequences are LGHNA and YNFKEQ. CDR3 nucleotide sequence: TGTGCCAGCAGCCAAGATTCACATGGGGACTACGAGCAGTACTTC. Protein: CASSQDSHGDYEQYF.